This TCR beta chain was captured by sequencing in a study of blood T cell repertoires in COVID-19 (dated by TCRdb to 2019 to 2021). A note on the overall study: Samples covering the acute and convalescent phases of COVID-19 were provided by collaborators in the United States, Italy and Spain. The prospective study material was composed of cDNA or gDNA derived from T cells, B-cell-depleted T cells, or PBMCs. Deeply sampled blood TCRbeta repertoires from subjects exposed to, actively infected with, or recovered from COVID-19 were included in the dataset. The repertoires were released in a freely available public database meant as a resource for research on the immune response to SARS-CoV-2. Samples came from the ongoing ImmuneRACE study (first 160 participants) plus 1,254 subjects from 6 global collaborators. Nearly every sample came with metadata listing a de-identified subject ID, COVID-19 status, age in years and sex. HLA class I and class II types, where available, came from metadata supplied by the sample provider rather than from assay-based typing.

A word on this clone: The antigen this receptor binds is unknown. No clone much larger than this one lies a single base away; base qualities are absent.

Beyond this particular receptor, the publication reports: The quantity of clinical and demographic metadata differed by source and by participant and was supplied without curation.

TCRbeta CDR3 regions were amplified from genomic DNA using the immunoSEQ Assay, a bias-controlled multiplex PCR. The study's processing was this. The number of nucleated cells in each sample was estimated from the amplification of reference gene primers within the assay. Sequence reads were collapsed and filtered to measure the absolute abundance of every unique TCRbeta CDR3 rearrangement. For each sample, productive Simpson clonality was calculated as the square root of Simpson's diversity index across productive rearrangements. Held by TCRdb, this immuneACCESS table contains in-frame sequences only and omits some clones. Under half of the omission traces to an unresolved V gene where checked; the cause of the rest is unknown. The V and J calls and the clone size are those of that table, but D and trimming were determined from the DNA. This sample has around 250,000 clones in its table, and 80% to 90% of those were observed once. The ten largest clones add up to under 7% of the sample.

Participants in the prospective study were enrolled through a virtual design, were aged about 18 to 90 years, and lived in about two dozen United States geographic areas. To assign participants to cohorts, the prospective study relied on clinical history that participants themselves reported in a screening survey and a study questionnaire. Exposed participants had been in contact, within 2 weeks of entering the study, with a person who had a PCR-confirmed or clinician-diagnosed case of COVID-19. Mobile phlebotomists in the prospective study collected whole blood, serum and a nasopharyngeal or oropharyngeal swab from every participant. Additional blood draws and questionnaires over an approximately 2-month period could optionally be provided by prospective study participants. Prospective study blood samples were shipped either frozen or at room temperature before DNA extraction. The specimen sequenced was PBMCs or T cells enriched from blood (not recorded which). The receptor comes from a woman in her forties or fifties who had been exposed to COVID-19.

The DNA sequence is given as TGTGCCAGCGGTCTACGGCAGCCCCAGCATTTT. This is translated as CASGLRQPQHF. The rearranged segments are TRBV27 and TRBJ1-5; the D gene cannot be named for sure. The germline V gene (reference sequence) gives CDR1 as MNHEY and CDR2 as SMNVEV. There are 11 amino acids in the CDR3, from cysteine to phenylalanine inclusive. The retained sequence is limited to the CDR3, 33 bases, with the frame set at the first base. V is pared back by 8 bases and J by 7 bases, with 9 bases lying between the germline termini.